The 9 T cell receptor beta chains listed next were all sequenced from one sample in a study of cytomegalovirus exposure and HLA in healthy donors. 13 Jbeta primers and 60 Vbeta primers were used for the PCR. Libraries were prepared by immunoSEQ multiplex PCR; TCRdb keeps only in-frame clonotypes and omits some of them. The data hold 150,000 to 200,000 clones, with 80% to 85% observed a single time. Sequenced: PBMCs. These receptors were collected from a woman aged 25 to 39 in good health and CMV-seronegative.

The rearrangement joins TRBV27 to TRBJ2-7; TRBD2 agrees at 10 bases. Trimming cost V 2 bases and J 6 bases; bases outside gene matches: 1. This CDR3 comprises 13 residues. CDR1 MNHEY and CDR2 SMNVEV come from the germline V gene (reference sequence). The CDR3 nucleotides read TGTGCCAGCAGTTTACTAGCGGGGGTCGAGCAGTACTTC. It translates to CASSLLAGVEQYF.

The chain carries TRBV9 and TRBJ2-5, with D tentatively TRBD2 (6 bases). Per germline, CDR1 SGDLS and CDR2 YYNGEE. The CDR3 has 17 residues. V lost 0 bases, J lost 1 base, and 16 bases lay in between. CDR3 sequence: CASSVGGAGLTQETQYF. CDR3 in DNA: TGTGCCAGCAGCGTAGGAGGCGCGGGACTCACCCAAGAGACCCAGTACTTC.

The genes are TRBV29-1 and TRBJ1-1; 10 positions match TRBD1. Germline V gives CDR1 SQVTM, CDR2 ANQGSEA. The CDR3 loop spans 14 amino acids. Trimming cost V 5 bases and J 1 base; bases outside gene matches: 4. The CDR3 protein is CSVLRQGANTEAFF. In DNA, the CDR3 is TGCAGCGTTCTGAGACAGGGGGCGAACACTGAAGCTTTCTTT. Using reference TRBV29-1 and TRBJ1-1 for the parts outside the CDR3, the full variable domain is SAVISQKPSRDICQRGTSLTIQCQVDSQVTMMFWYRQQPGQSLTLIATANQGSEATYESGFVIDKFPISRPNLTFSTLTVSNMSPEDSSIYLCSVLRQGANTEAFFGQGTRLTVV.

The rearrangement links TRBV7-9 to TRBJ2-1; D is perhaps TRBD2 (6 bases). Germline CDR1 SEHNR, CDR2 FQNEAQ (reference sequence). V lost 8 bases and J 2 bases, leaving 10 bases between the germline ends. This CDR3 is 13 amino acids long. In DNA, the CDR3 is TGTGCCAGCCTTACGGGAGCCTACAATGAGCAGTTCTTC. This codes for CASLTGAYNEQFF.

This chain joins TRBV28 and TRBJ2-7, with 11 bases identical to TRBD1. The V gene end was trimmed by 6 bases and the J gene end by 0 bases; junction bases not matched to a gene: 19. The CDR3 covers 20 residues. CDR1 and CDR2 from the germline V gene are MDHEN and SYDVKM. The CDR3 region has the DNA TGTGCCAGCAGCCACCCCGGGACAGGGGGTTATGCCGGCATCTCCTACGAGCAGTACTTC. It encodes CASSHPGTGGYAGISYEQYF.

CDR3 in amino acids: CASSLGGLAGVADTQYF. The CDR3 DNA sequence: TGCGCCAGCAGCTTGGGGGGACTAGCGGGAGTTGCAGATACGCAGTATTTT. V gene TRBV5-1 combines with J gene TRBJ2-3; TRBD2 aligns across 14 bases. The CDR3 runs 17 residues. Germline V CDR1 and CDR2: SGHRS, YFSETQ. J was trimmed by 4 bases and V by 0 bases; bases with no gene match: 4.

The chain employs TRBV10-1 and TRBJ2-1; no clear D gene. Trimming shortened V by 7 bases and J by 4 bases, and 17 bases separated the two germline ends. Germline CDR1 is WNHNN and CDR2 is SYGVQD (reference sequence). CDR3 length: 15 amino acids. For the CDR3, the DNA is TGCGCCAGCAAACCCTGCGAGACACTTTACAATGAGCAGTTCTTC. Amino acid sequence: CASKPCETLYNEQFF.

The rearrangement links TRBV4-2 to TRBJ1-2; D is possibly TRBD1 (6 bases). V was clipped by 3 bases and J by 3 bases, with 11 bases between them. There are 14 residues in the CDR3. Germline V gene lookup returns CDR1 LGHNA and CDR2 YNFKEQ. CDR3: CASSHEDSYYGYTF. In DNA form, the CDR3 reads TGTGCCAGCAGCCATGAGGACAGCTACTATGGCTACACCTTC.

The chain links TRBV14 to TRBJ2-7; 8 bases map to TRBD1. V shed 1 base, J shed 6 bases, and the junction held 2 bases outside the gene matches. This CDR3 has 13 amino acids. CDR1 and CDR2 from the germline V gene are SGHDN and FVKESK. DNA of the CDR3: TGTGCCAGCAGCCAAGTGACAGGGGTCGAGCAGTACTTC. Its protein product is CASSQVTGVEQYF.